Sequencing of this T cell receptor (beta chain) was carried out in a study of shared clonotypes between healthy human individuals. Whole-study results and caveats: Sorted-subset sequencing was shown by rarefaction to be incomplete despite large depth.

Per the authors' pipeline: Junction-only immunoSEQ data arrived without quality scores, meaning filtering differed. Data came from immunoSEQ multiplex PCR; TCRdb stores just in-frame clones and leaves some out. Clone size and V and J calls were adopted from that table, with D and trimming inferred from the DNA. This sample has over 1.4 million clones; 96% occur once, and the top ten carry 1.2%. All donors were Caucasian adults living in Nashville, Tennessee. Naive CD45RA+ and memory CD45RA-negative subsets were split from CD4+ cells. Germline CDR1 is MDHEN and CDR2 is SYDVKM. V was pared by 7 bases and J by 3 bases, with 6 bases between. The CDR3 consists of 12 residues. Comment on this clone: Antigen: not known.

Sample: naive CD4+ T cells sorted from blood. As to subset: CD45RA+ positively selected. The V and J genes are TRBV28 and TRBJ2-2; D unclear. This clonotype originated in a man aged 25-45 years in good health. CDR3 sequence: CASKRDTGELFF. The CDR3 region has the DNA TGTGCCAGCAAGAGAGACACCGGGGAGCTGTTTTTT.